This TCR beta chain was retrieved from a study of cytomegalovirus exposure and HLA in healthy donors (dated by TCRdb to about 2017). About the investigation overall: According to a later analysis, the roughly 120 validation repertoires were produced on the same platform as the 680 or so repertoires of the first cohort. Besides the first cohort of 666 subjects, a separate validation cohort made up of roughly 120 different subjects was used. High-throughput TCR immunosequencing, statistical association of individual TCRs with disease status, and machine learning were combined to predict cytomegalovirus infection status. The study aimed to test whether cataloging public T cell receptors could reveal signatures of past pathogen exposure. The paper as a whole reports these results and caveats: A later analysis had no HLA typing for the validation cohort, so co-occurrence there was scored across all 120 repertoires. Cytomegalovirus status was reported to be diagnosed by the classifier with high specificity and sensitivity in both the original and validation cohorts. While some public TCRs were present in many individuals, most TCR sequences turned up only very rarely across donors. In a later analysis, TCRs clustered in the first cohort were found to also tend to co-occur in the 130 or so validation repertoires, with roughly 93% of cluster scores above 0. In the study, around 150 TCR beta chains were listed as associated with cytomegalovirus. A few of the identified cytomegalovirus-associated TCR beta chains were confirmed in vitro to be specific for cytomegalovirus antigens. The authors suggested that the approach could potentially be generalized to other disease states and immunological phenotypes.

Separate from the roughly 630-subject first cohort, the validation cohort of 90 to 150 subjects was the group to which the donors belonged. According to the germline V gene, CDR1 reads SGHAT and CDR2 reads FQNNGV. Trimming removed 5 bases from V and 2 bases from J, leaving 13 bases between the germline ends. Measured from the cysteine to the phenylalanine, the CDR3 is 14 residues long. Solely the CDR3 DNA is kept, with 42 bases framed from the first base. Libraries came from the immunoSEQ multiplex PCR assay. On the authors' methods: To diagnose cytomegalovirus status from the catalog of TCR beta chain sequences, a statistical classification framework was built. TCRdb holds this immuneACCESS table with in-frame rearrangements only. Some clones are missing; in checked studies, unresolved V genes explain under half, and the rest has no known cause. The V and J calls and clone size were taken over from that table, and D and trimming were inferred from the DNA. The sample table contains roughly 52,000 clones; only one count was recorded for roughly 88% of them. 6.7% of the sample is in the top ten clones.

Details on this clone: The antigen it binds to is not known. Base qualities are missing; no much larger clone stands one base away.

The rearranged segments are TRBV11-2 and TRBJ2-7; tentative D gene TRBD2, with 6 bases matching. What was sequenced was PBMCs. This clonotype was sampled from a woman aged 25 to 39 in good health and CMV-seronegative. The nucleotide sequence is given as TGTGCCAGCAGCCGCGGGACGCTCGCCTACGAGCAGTACTTC. It encodes CASSRGTLAYEQYF.